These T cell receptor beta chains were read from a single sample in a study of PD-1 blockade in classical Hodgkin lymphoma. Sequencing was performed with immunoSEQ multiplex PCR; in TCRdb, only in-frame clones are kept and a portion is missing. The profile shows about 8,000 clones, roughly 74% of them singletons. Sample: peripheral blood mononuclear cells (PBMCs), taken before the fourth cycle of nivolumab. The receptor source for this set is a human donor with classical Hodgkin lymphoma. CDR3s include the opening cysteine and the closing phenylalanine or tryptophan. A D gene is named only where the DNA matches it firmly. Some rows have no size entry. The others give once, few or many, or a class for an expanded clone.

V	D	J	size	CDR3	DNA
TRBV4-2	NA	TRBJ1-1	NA	CASSPPQGLNTEAFF	TGTGCCAGCAGCCCCCCCCAGGGCTTGAACACTGAAGCTTTCTTT
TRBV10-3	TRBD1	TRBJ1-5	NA	CAIRTGVDQPQHF	TGTGCCATCAGAACAGGGGTGGATCAGCCCCAGCATTTT
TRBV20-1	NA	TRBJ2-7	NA	CSASGVHEQYF	TGCAGTGCTAGCGGAGTCCACGAGCAGTACTTC
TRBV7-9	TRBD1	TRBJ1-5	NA	CASSLSGTGTGYQPQHF	TGTGCCAGCAGCTTATCGGGTACCGGGACAGGCTATCAGCCCCAGCATTTT
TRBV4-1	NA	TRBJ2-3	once	CASSAPGTTREDTQYF	TGCGCCAGCAGCGCGCCCGGGACAACTCGGGAGGATACGCAGTATTTT
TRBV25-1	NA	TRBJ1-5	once	CASSDSLSNQPQHF	TGTGCCAGCAGTGACTCTCTCAGCAATCAGCCCCAGCATTTT
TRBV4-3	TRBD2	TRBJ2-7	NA	CASSLESGRTYEQYF	TGCGCCAGCAGCCTGGAGAGCGGGAGGACCTACGAGCAGTACTTC
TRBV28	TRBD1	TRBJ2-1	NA	CASRVLTGTVSYNEQFF	TGTGCCAGCAGAGTTTTGACGGGGACAGTCTCCTACAATGAGCAGTTCTTC
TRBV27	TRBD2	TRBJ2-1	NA	CASSRGTSGASNEQFF	TGTGCCAGCAGCCGCGGGACTAGCGGAGCTAGCAATGAGCAGTTCTTC
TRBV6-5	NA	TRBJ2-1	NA	CASSPAFDARNEQFF	TGTGCCAGCAGCCCGGCATTTGACGCGAGGAATGAGCAGTTCTTC
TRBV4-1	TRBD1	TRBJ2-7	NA	CASSQDRTGARYEQYF	TGCGCCAGCAGCCAAGATAGGACAGGGGCTCGCTACGAGCAGTACTTC
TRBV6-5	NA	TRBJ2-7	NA	CASSYGASYEQYF	TGTGCCAGCAGTTACGGAGCCTCCTACGAGCAGTACTTC
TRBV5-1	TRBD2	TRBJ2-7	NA	CASSPLAGGEQYF	TGCGCCAGCAGCCCGCTAGCGGGGGGCGAGCAGTACTTC
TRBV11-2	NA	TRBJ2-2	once	CASSTGTFANTGELFF	TGTGCCAGCAGCACAGGAACTTTCGCGAACACCGGGGAGCTGTTTTTT
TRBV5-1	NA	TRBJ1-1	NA	CASSPTSGSRNTEAFF	TGCGCCAGCAGCCCCACGTCGGGGAGTCGAAACACTGAAGCTTTCTTT
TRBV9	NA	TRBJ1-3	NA	CASSVSARSSGNTIYF	TGTGCCAGCAGCGTATCAGCCAGATCCTCTGGAAACACCATATATTTT
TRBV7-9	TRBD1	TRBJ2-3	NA	CASSLVSGGGTQYF	TGTGCCAGCAGCTTAGTTTCAGGGGGCGGGACGCAGTATTTT
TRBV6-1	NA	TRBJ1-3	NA	CATRGGAGNTIYF	TGTGCCACCAGGGGAGGGGCTGGAAACACCATATATTTT
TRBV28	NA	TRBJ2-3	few	CASSPPNRAPTDTQYF	TGTGCCAGCAGCCCCCCCAACAGGGCACCCACAGATACGCAGTATTTT
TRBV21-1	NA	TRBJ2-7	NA	CASSKDYKGRGNYEQYF	TGTGCCAGCAGCAAAGACTATAAAGGCCGGGGCAATTACGAGCAGTACTTC
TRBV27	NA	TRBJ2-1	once	CASSTGETYNEQFF	TGTGCCAGCTCAACGGGGGAAACCTACAATGAGCAGTTCTTC
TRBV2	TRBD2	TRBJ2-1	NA	CASSPGTSVHEQFF	TGTGCCAGCAGCCCCGGGACTAGCGTCCATGAGCAGTTCTTC
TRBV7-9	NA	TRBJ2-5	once	CASSYSGFGVSETQYF	TGTGCCAGCAGTTACTCGGGGTTCGGGGTTTCAGAGACCCAGTACTTC
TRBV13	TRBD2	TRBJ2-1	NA	CASSSTLLLAGAVNEQFF	TGTGCCAGCAGCTCCACACTCTTACTAGCGGGGGCCGTCAATGAGCAGTTCTTC